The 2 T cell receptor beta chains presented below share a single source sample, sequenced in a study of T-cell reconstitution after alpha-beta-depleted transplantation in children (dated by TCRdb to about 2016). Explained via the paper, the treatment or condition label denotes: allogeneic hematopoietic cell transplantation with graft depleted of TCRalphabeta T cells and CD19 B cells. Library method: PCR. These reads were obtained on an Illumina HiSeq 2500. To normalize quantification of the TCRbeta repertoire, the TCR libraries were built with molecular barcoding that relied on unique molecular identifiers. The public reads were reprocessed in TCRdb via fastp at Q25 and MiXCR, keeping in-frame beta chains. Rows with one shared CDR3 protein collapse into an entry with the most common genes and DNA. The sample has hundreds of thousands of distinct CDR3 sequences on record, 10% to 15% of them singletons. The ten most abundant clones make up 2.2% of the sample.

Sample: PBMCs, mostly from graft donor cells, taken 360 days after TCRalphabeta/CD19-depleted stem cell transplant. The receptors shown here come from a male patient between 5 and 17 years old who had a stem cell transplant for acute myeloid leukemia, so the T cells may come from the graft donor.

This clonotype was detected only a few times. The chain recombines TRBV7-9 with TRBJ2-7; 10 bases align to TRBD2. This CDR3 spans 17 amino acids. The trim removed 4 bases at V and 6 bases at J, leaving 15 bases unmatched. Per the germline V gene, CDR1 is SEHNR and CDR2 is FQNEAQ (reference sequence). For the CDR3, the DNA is TGTGCCAGCAGCTCCCCCCCCTCTAGCGGGAGTGGAGTCGAGCAGTACTTC. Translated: CASSSPPSSGSGVEQYF.

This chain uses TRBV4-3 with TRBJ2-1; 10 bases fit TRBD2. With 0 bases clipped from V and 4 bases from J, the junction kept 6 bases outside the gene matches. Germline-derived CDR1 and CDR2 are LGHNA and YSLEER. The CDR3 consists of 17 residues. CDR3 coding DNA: TGCGCCAGCAGCCAAGATCTACGGACTAGCGGTTACAATGAGCAGTTCTTC. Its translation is CASSQDLRTSGYNEQFF.